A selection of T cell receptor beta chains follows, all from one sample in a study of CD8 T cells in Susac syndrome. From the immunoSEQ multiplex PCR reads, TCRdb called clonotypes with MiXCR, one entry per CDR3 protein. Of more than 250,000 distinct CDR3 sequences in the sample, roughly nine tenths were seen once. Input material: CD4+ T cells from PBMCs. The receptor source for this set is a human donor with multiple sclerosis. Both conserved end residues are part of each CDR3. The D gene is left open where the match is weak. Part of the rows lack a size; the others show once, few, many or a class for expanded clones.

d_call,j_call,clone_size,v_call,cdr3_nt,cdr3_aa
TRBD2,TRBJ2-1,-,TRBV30,TGTGCCTTTAGCGGGGGGGCTTACAATGAGCAGTTCTTC,CAFSGGAYNEQFF
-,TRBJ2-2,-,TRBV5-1,TGCGCCAGCAGCCTCTGGACAGATACCGGGGAGCTGTTTTTT,CASSLWTDTGELFF
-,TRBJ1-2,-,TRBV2,TGTGCCAGCAGTGAATTCGGCAGAACCTATGGCTACACCTTC,CASSEFGRTYGYTF
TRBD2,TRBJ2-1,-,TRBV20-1,TGCAGTGCCTCAGCGGGGACGGGAGAACGGCAGTTCTTC,CSASAGTGERQFF
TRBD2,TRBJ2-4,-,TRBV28,TGTGCCAGCAGTTCACCCGGCGGACTAGCGGGAGGAAACATTCAGTACTTC,CASSSPGGLAGGNIQYF
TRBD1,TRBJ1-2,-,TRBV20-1,TGCAGTGCGCCGCGACAGGGGTCCGCCTATGGCTACACCTTC,CSAPRQGSAYGYTF
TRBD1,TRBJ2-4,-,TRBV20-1,TGCAGTGCCCTACAGGGGGCGAAACCTCTAGCCAAAAACATTCAGTACTTC,CSALQGAKPLAKNIQYF
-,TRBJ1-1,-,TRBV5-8,TGTGCCAGCCAGAGGTTTGCTGAAGCTTTCTTT,CASQRFAEAFF
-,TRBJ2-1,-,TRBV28,TGTGCCAGCAGTTTATCGGTTCCCCTAGCGACAGGCCAAAGAGAATGGGTGAATTTC,CASSLSVPLATGQREWVNF
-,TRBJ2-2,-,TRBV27,TGTGCCAGCAGATACCTACAGGGGGAGCTGTTTTTT,CASRYLQGELFF
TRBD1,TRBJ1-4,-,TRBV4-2,TGTGCCAGCAGCCAGTTGCAGGGGGCTTCTAATGAAAAACTGTTTTTT,CASSQLQGASNEKLFF
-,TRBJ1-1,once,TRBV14,TGTGCCAGCAGCCACCCACGTGGATCGAACACTGAAGCTTTCTTT,CASSHPRGSNTEAFF
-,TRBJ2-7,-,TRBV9,TGTGCCAGCAGCCTCTACGACAGCTACGAGCAGTACTTC,CASSLYDSYEQYF
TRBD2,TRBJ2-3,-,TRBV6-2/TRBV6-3,TGTGCCAGCAGTTACGGGACTAGCGGGGGCCCCCGCACAGATACGCAGTATTTT,CASSYGTSGGPRTDTQYF
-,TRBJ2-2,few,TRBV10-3,TGTGCCATCAGTGAGTCAGGCGACGCCGGGGAGCTGTTTTTT,CAISESGDAGELFF
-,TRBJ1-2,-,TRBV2,TGTGCCAGCAGTGAACAGGTTTATGGCTACACCTTC,CASSEQVYGYTF
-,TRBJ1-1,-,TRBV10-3,TGTGCCATCAATGTGGGCCCGGGGGGCACTGAAGCTTTCTTT,CAINVGPGGTEAFF
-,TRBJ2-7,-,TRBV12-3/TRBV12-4,TGTGCCAGCAGCACCCAGGACGAGCAGTACTTC,CASSTQDEQYF
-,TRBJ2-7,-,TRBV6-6,TGTGCCAGCAGAACGGGACATCGCCTGGACGAGCAGTACTTC,CASRTGHRLDEQYF
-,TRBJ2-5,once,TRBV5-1,TGCGCCAGCAGCTTTTGGCGTCAAGAGACCCAGTACTTC,CASSFWRQETQYF
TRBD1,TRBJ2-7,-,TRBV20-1,TGCAGTGCTAGAGGGACAGGGGATGACGAGCAGTACTTC,CSARGTGDDEQYF
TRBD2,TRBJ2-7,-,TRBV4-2,TGTGCCAGCAGCCAAGATTCCGGCGGGGGGACTCCCTACGAGCAGTACTTC,CASSQDSGGGTPYEQYF
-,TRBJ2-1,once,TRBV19,TGTGCCAGTACCTCTCCCGGACAGTGGACCGACAATGAGCAGTTCTTC,CASTSPGQWTDNEQFF
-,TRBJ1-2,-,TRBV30,TGTGCCTGGAGTGCCGTCGGGAACTATGGCTACACCTTC,CAWSAVGNYGYTF
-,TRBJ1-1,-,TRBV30,TGTGCCTGGAGTGTAGCCACAAACACTGAAGCTTTCTTT,CAWSVATNTEAFF
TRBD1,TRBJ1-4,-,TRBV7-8,TGTGCCAGCAGCAGACAGGGGGCGCCCACTAATGAAAAACTGTTTTTT,CASSRQGAPTNEKLFF
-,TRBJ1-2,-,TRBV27,TGTGCCAGCAGGGGAAGAGGGCAAATTGGGTTTTATGGCTACACCTTC,CASRGRGQIGFYGYTF
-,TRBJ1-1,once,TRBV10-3,TGTGCCATCAGTGAGCCCACAGGAGACACTGAAGCTTTCTTT,CAISEPTGDTEAFF
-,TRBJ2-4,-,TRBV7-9,TGTGCCAGCAGCCAAGAGGGTTACATTCAGTACTTC,CASSQEGYIQYF
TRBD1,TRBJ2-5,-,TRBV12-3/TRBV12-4,TGTGCCAGCAGTCCAACCACAGGGGTATGGGAGACCCAGTACTTC,CASSPTTGVWETQYF
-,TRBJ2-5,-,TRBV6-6,TGTGCCAGCAGAAGAGGTCTAGCGACCCAAGAGACCCAGTACTTC,CASRRGLATQETQYF
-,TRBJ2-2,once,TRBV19,TGTGCCAGTAGTATCGGGGGACAGATAAACACCGGGGAGCTTTTTTTT,CASSIGGQINTGELFF
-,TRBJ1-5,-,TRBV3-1,TGTGCCAGCAGCCAAACTCTCGGCCTTTTTCAGCCCCAGCATTTT,CASSQTLGLFQPQHF
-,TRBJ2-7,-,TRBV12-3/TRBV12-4,TGTGCCAGCCAAAGCGGGACACCCAACTTCGAGCAGTACTTC,CASQSGTPNFEQYF
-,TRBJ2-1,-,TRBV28,TGTGCCAGCAGTTCGGGACACCTAGTCCCCTACAATGAGCAGTTCTTC,CASSSGHLVPYNEQFF
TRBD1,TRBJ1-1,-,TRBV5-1,TGCGCCAGCAGCTTTGGTCGGTCAGGGGGTGTGAACACTGAAGCTTTCTTT,CASSFGRSGGVNTEAFF
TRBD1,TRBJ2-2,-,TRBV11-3,TGTGCCAGCAGCCCCCAGGGACAGGCGAACACCGGGGAGCTGTTTTTT,CASSPQGQANTGELFF
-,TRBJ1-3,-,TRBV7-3,TGTGCCAGCAGCTTAGAGGCCGGAAACACCATATATTTT,CASSLEAGNTIYF
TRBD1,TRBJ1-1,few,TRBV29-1,TGCAGCGGCGGACAGGGGGGCACTGAAGCTTTCTTT,CSGGQGGTEAFF
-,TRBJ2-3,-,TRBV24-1,TGTGCCACCAGTGATTTGGGCGGTCTAACAGATACGCAGTATTTT,CATSDLGGLTDTQYF
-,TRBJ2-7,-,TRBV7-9,TGTGCCAGCAGCCCGATAGAGACCGCTACGAGCGAGCAGTACTTC,CASSPIETATSEQYF
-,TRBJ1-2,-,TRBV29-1,TGCAGCGTGACCGACAGCCCCTATGGCTACACCTTC,CSVTDSPYGYTF
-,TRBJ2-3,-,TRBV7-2,TGTGCCAGCAGCTTAGTTGCCGCAGATACGCAGTATTTT,CASSLVAADTQYF
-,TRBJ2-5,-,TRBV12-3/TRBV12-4,TGTGCCAGCAGCACGTCCGGGAGGACCCAGTACTTC,CASSTSGRTQYF
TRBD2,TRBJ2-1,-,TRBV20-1,TGCAGTGCTAGAGATGGTGGGAGGGCCGGCGGGTACAATGAGCAGTTCTTC,CSARDGGRAGGYNEQFF
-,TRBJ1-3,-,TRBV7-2,TGTGCCAGCACCATCAGGGGCTCTGGAAACACCATATATTTT,CASTIRGSGNTIYF
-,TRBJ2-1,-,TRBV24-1,TGTGCCACCAACGGCCTGGTGAGCAATGAGCAGTTCTTC,CATNGLVSNEQFF
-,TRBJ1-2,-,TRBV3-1,TGTGCCAGCAGCCTGGGGCCGTATTATGGCTACACCTTC,CASSLGPYYGYTF
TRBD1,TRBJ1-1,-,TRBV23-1,TGCGCCAGCAGAAACCCGGGACAGAAGAACACTGAAGCTTTCTTT,CASRNPGQKNTEAFF
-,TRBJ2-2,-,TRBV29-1,TGCAGCGTTGAAAGCCAGAAGAACACCGGGGAGCTGTTTTTT,CSVESQKNTGELFF
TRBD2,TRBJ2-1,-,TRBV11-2,TGTGCCAGCCGACGGACTAGCGGGGGGGATGGTGGTGAGCAGTTCTTC,CASRRTSGGDGGEQFF
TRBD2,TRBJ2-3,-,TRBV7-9,TGTGCCAGCAGCCCCCTGTTTAGCGGGGTTAGCACAGATACGCAGTATTTT,CASSPLFSGVSTDTQYF
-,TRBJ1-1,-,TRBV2,TGTGCCAGCAGTGAAGCGCCTTCGTACCGTCTGGCTTTCTTT,CASSEAPSYRLAFF
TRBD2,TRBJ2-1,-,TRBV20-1,TGCAGTGCTCTGGGACTAGCGGGAGCTTCCCGCTCCTACAATGAGCAGTTCTTC,CSALGLAGASRSYNEQFF
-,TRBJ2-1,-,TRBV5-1,TGCGCCAGCAGCTTGGGGAGTGTCCGGGGGAGCAATGAGCAGTTCTTC,CASSLGSVRGSNEQFF
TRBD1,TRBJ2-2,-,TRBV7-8,TGTGCCAGCAGCTTTACCCCCCTTGGGACAGGGATAACCGGGGAGCTGTTTTTT,CASSFTPLGTGITGELFF
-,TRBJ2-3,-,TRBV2,TGTGCCAGCAGTCTCGGGACTTCCCGCACAGATACGCAGTATTTT,CASSLGTSRTDTQYF
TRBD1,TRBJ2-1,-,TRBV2,TGTGCCAGCAGTCGGACAGGGGGGGGCCCTCCGACCTACAATGAGCAGTTCTTC,CASSRTGGGPPTYNEQFF
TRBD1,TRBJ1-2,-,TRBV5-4,TGTGCCAGCAGGGCTACAGGGGGCCAGGGCTACACCTTC,CASRATGGQGYTF